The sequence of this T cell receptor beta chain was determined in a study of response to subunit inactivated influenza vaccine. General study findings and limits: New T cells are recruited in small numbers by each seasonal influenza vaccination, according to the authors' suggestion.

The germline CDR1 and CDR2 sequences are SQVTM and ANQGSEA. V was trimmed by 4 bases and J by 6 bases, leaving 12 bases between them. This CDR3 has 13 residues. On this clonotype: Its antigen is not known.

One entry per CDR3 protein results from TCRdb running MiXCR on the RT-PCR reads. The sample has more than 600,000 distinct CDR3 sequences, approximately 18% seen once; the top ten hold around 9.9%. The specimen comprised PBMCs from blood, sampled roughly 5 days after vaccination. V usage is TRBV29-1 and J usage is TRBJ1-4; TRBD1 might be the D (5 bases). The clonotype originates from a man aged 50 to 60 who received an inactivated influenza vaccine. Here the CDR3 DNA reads TGCAGCGTTGGGGGCAGCCCCGATGAAAAACTGTTTTTT. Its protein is CSVGGSPDEKLFF.